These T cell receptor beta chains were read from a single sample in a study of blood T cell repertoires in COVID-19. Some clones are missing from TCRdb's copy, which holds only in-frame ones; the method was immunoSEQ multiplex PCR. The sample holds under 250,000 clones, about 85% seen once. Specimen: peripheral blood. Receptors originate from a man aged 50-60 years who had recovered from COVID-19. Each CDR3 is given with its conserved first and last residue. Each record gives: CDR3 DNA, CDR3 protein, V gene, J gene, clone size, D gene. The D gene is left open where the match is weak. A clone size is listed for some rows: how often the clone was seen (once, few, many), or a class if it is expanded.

TGTGCCAGTAGTGCCCGAAGGACTAGCGGGAGGGCCGATGAGCAGTTCTTC	CASSARRTSGRADEQFF	TRBV19	TRBJ2-1	-	TRBD2
TGTGCCAGTAGTCCCATGGGACTCACCTATAATTCACCCCTCCACTTT	CASSPMGLTYNSPLHF	TRBV19	TRBJ1-6	-	-
TGTGCCAGCGCCGGCCGCGGGGACTACAGAGAGACCCAGTACTTC	CASAGRGDYRETQYF	TRBV6-5	TRBJ2-5	-	TRBD2
TGTGCCAGCAGCGGGGGACTGGGCTACGAGCAGTACTTC	CASSGGLGYEQYF	TRBV7-2	TRBJ2-7	-	-
TGTGCCATCAGTAAGGGGTACGAGCAGTACTTC	CAISKGYEQYF	TRBV10-3	TRBJ2-7	-	-
TGCGCCAGCAGCCCGGGACAGGGGGCAGGTGAGCAGTACTTC	CASSPGQGAGEQYF	TRBV5-1	TRBJ2-7	-	TRBD1
TGCGCCAGCAGCCACTCCAGACAGGGAAGGAATGAAAAACTGTTTTTT	CASSHSRQGRNEKLFF	TRBV5-1	TRBJ1-4	few	TRBD1
TGTGCCAGCAAGAGGGACAGGGTCCAGACCCAGTACTTC	CASKRDRVQTQYF	TRBV6-5	TRBJ2-5	-	TRBD1
TGTGCCAGCAGCTCGGGAACCGCAATCTACGAGCAGTACTTC	CASSSGTAIYEQYF	TRBV5-5	TRBJ2-7	-	-
TGTGCCATCCTAGCGGGAAGAGAGACCCAGTACTTC	CAILAGRETQYF	TRBV6-5	TRBJ2-5	-	TRBD2
TGTGCCAGCAGGCCTCCCCTAACAGATACGCAGTATTTT	CASRPPLTDTQYF	TRBV27	TRBJ2-3	-	-
TGTGCCAGCAGCTTAGACGGGGGTAGCTACAATGAGCAGTTCTTC	CASSLDGGSYNEQFF	TRBV7-6	TRBJ2-1	-	-
TGTGCCAGCAGTTTATTTACCCATCCTATGAACACTGAAGCTTTCTTT	CASSLFTHPMNTEAFF	TRBV28	TRBJ1-1	-	-
TGTGCCAGTAGTAGCCGCGCACTGAGGCGGGGGGAGCCTGAAGCTTTCTTT	CASSSRALRRGEPEAFF	TRBV19	TRBJ1-1	once	-
TGTGCCAGCAGCATCCCAGGGGGCGCCCACACTGAAGCTTTCTTT	CASSIPGGAHTEAFF	TRBV28	TRBJ1-1	-	TRBD1
TGTGCCAGCAGTTACCGGCGAGGCGGCAATCAGCCCCAGCATTTT	CASSYRRGGNQPQHF	TRBV6-5	TRBJ1-5	-	-
TGCGCCAGCAGTCGACAGGGGGTGATCACTGAAGCTTTCTTT	CASSRQGVITEAFF	TRBV23-1	TRBJ1-1	-	TRBD1
TGTGCCAGCAGTGCGGGGCAGCTCGAGCAGTACTTC	CASSAGQLEQYF	TRBV12-3/TRBV12-4	TRBJ2-7	once	-
TGTGCCAGCAGCCGACAATCAGGGTTCGACGAGCAGTACTTC	CASSRQSGFDEQYF	TRBV14	TRBJ2-7	-	-
TGTGCCAGCAGTTCCGGAGTAGGGGGTGGGGAAAAACTGTTTTTT	CASSSGVGGGEKLFF	TRBV6-5	TRBJ1-4	-	-
TGTGCCGGAAAACCCGGGACTAACACCGGGGAGCTGTTTTTT	CAGKPGTNTGELFF	TRBV2	TRBJ2-2	-	-
TGTGCCAGCAGCCGGGGACAACCGGGACCCGAAGAGACCCAGTACTTC	CASSRGQPGPEETQYF	TRBV14	TRBJ2-5	-	-
TGTGCCTGGAGTTTTAGTTCAGATACGCAGTATTTT	CAWSFSSDTQYF	TRBV30	TRBJ2-3	-	-
TGCGCCAGCAGCTCCCATACAGGGAACAATGAGCAGTTCTTC	CASSSHTGNNEQFF	TRBV5-1	TRBJ2-1	-	-
TGTGCCAGCAGTTTGTACAGGACAGCTTCCTATGGCTACACCTTC	CASSLYRTASYGYTF	TRBV28	TRBJ1-2	-	-
TGTGCCAGCAGTTTAGGGCAGGGTATGTGGAAACTGTTTTTT	CASSLGQGMWKLFF	TRBV27	TRBJ1-4	-	-
TGTGCCAGCAGCCAAGACAGGGCCATCTACAATGAGCAGTTCTTC	CASSQDRAIYNEQFF	TRBV3-1/TRBV3-2	TRBJ2-1	-	-
TGCAGCGTTTCGACGGGAGGCTACACCTTC	CSVSTGGYTF	TRBV29-1	TRBJ1-2	-	-
TGTGCCAGCAGTAATAGCAGGGGGCTCTACGAGCAGTACTTC	CASSNSRGLYEQYF	TRBV6-1	TRBJ2-7	-	TRBD1
TGCAGTGCTAGGGGGCACTACGAGCAGTACTTC	CSARGHYEQYF	TRBV20-1	TRBJ2-7	-	-
TGCGCCAGCAGCTTGATACGGAGAGACAGGGGTCCCTACGCGAACACCGGGGAGCTGTTTTTT	CASSLIRRDRGPYANTGELFF	TRBV5-1	TRBJ2-2	-	TRBD1
TGTGCCAGCAGGTCCACTAGCGGGAGCTATAGTGAGCAGTTCTTC	CASRSTSGSYSEQFF	TRBV3-1/TRBV3-2	TRBJ2-1	-	TRBD2
TGTGCCAGCAGCCAAGCGGGGACTAGCGGCACAGATACGCAGTATTTT	CASSQAGTSGTDTQYF	TRBV3-1/TRBV3-2	TRBJ2-3	-	TRBD2
TGTGCCAGCAGCGCGACATTAGCGGGAGGGCTGGATACGCAGTATTTT	CASSATLAGGLDTQYF	TRBV11-2	TRBJ2-3	once	TRBD2
TGTGCCAGCTCACCTATGGACAGCTCTAACTATGGCTACACCTTC	CASSPMDSSNYGYTF	TRBV18	TRBJ1-2	once	-
TGTGCCAGCAGCACGGGGGACAGCCGTAACTATGGCTACACCTTC	CASSTGDSRNYGYTF	TRBV5-6	TRBJ1-2	once	TRBD1
TGTGCCAGCAGCTGGCAGGGGGTCTTACATGAGCAGTTCTTC	CASSWQGVLHEQFF	TRBV6-5	TRBJ2-1	-	TRBD1
TGTGCCAGCAGTTTAAATCCGGGGTTACGTAATCAGCCCCAGCATTTT	CASSLNPGLRNQPQHF	TRBV28	TRBJ1-5	-	-
TGTGCCAGCAGCCAAACAGGGGTGAGCTCCTACGAGCAGTACTTC	CASSQTGVSSYEQYF	TRBV3-1/TRBV3-2	TRBJ2-7	few	TRBD1
TGTGCCAGCACGCTAGCGGGAGGGGTATCCCAGACATACAATGAGCAGTTCTTC	CASTLAGGVSQTYNEQFF	TRBV27	TRBJ2-1	-	TRBD2
TGTGCCAGCAGCCTATCCGGGACAATTGGCTACACCTTC	CASSLSGTIGYTF	TRBV7-2	TRBJ1-2	-	-
TGTGCCAGCAGCCGAAGGGTCTCGGGAGGAGGGGAGCAGTACTTC	CASSRRVSGGGEQYF	TRBV5-6	TRBJ2-7	once	TRBD2
TGTGCCTGGAGTGTAGCGGGGGCACTCACTAATGAAAAACTGTTTTTT	CAWSVAGALTNEKLFF	TRBV30	TRBJ1-4	-	-
TGTGCCAGCAAGGGTAGCGGGAGGGCCGCCGAGACCCAGTACTTC	CASKGSGRAAETQYF	TRBV28	TRBJ2-5	-	TRBD2
TGTGCCAGCAGGCCGGGATTCTTGACCTACGAGCAGTACTTC	CASRPGFLTYEQYF	TRBV21-1	TRBJ2-7	once	-
TGTGCCAGCAGTTTATATGGGACAGGGGGTACCCTCAGCTCTGGAAACACCATATATTTT	CASSLYGTGGTLSSGNTIYF	TRBV27	TRBJ1-3	few	TRBD1
TGTGCCAGCAGCTTAGTACCCGACAGTTACGGGGAGCTGTTTTTT	CASSLVPDSYGELFF	TRBV11-2	TRBJ2-2	-	-
TGTGCCAGTAGTAAGGGACAGGCCATAGAGACCCAGTACTTC	CASSKGQAIETQYF	TRBV19	TRBJ2-5	-	TRBD1
TGTGCCAGCAGTTTTACAGGGGCCTACGAGCAGTACTTC	CASSFTGAYEQYF	TRBV27	TRBJ2-7	-	TRBD1
TGTGCCAGCAGCTTCGGAAGGGGCGTTTATGAAAAACTGTTTTTT	CASSFGRGVYEKLFF	TRBV7-9	TRBJ1-4	-	-
TGTGCCAGCTCACCCCTAGCGGGAGGAGAGAATGAGCAGTTCTTC	CASSPLAGGENEQFF	TRBV18	TRBJ2-1	-	TRBD2
TGCAGCGTTGAATCAGGGGGCCTCTACAATGAGCAGTTCTTC	CSVESGGLYNEQFF	TRBV29-1	TRBJ2-1	once	TRBD1
TGTGCCAGCAGCCAAAGCGGGAGGGCCTACGAGCAGTACTTC	CASSQSGRAYEQYF	TRBV5-6	TRBJ2-7	-	TRBD2
TGTGCCAGCAGCTCTTCTCCCGGGACCTACAATGAGCAGTTCTTC	CASSSSPGTYNEQFF	TRBV7-8	TRBJ2-1	-	-
TGTGCCAGCAGCCAAGAGGACAGATTCACAGATACGCAGTATTTT	CASSQEDRFTDTQYF	TRBV4-2	TRBJ2-3	-	-
TGTGCCAGCAGAACAGGGGGCGAAAGGGGCGGGGAAGCTTTCTTT	CASRTGGERGGEAFF	TRBV28	TRBJ1-1	-	TRBD1
TGTGCCTGGGGGCGGGAGCGCGCAGATACGCAGTATTTT	CAWGRERADTQYF	TRBV30	TRBJ2-3	-	TRBD2
TGTGCCAGCAGTTTACGGGACAGTTATGAAAAACTGTTTTTT	CASSLRDSYEKLFF	TRBV28	TRBJ1-4	once	TRBD1
TGCAGCGCTAATGTAGCGGGAGGTATAGGGACCCAGTACTTC	CSANVAGGIGTQYF	TRBV29-1	TRBJ2-5	-	TRBD2